Following are 5 T cell receptor beta chains from one sample sequenced in a study of blood T cell repertoires in COVID-19. Clones were sequenced by immunoSEQ multiplex PCR, and TCRdb holds only the in-frame ones, with some missing. The sample records about 260,000 clones, about 87% being singletons. The sequenced sample was peripheral blood. The receptor source for this set is a woman aged 40 to 49 who had recovered from COVID-19.

The V call is TRBV7-6, the J call TRBJ1-4, with D maybe TRBD1 (6 bases). Germline CDR1 is SGHVS and CDR2 is FNYEAQ. Trimming shortened V by 1 base and J by 8 bases, and 8 bases separated the two germline ends. The CDR3 covers 13 residues. The CDR3 spells CASSLDREEKLFF. CDR3 in DNA: TGTGCCAGCAGCTTAGACAGGGAGGAAAAACTGTTTTTT. The full variable domain, completed using reference TRBV7-6 and TRBJ1-4, is GAGVSQSPRYKVTKRGQDVALRCDPISGHVSLYWYRQALGQGPEFLTYFNYEAQQDKSGLPNDRFSAERPEGSISTLTIQRTEQRDSAMYRCASSLDREEKLFFGSGTQLSVL.

The V call is TRBV29-1, the J call TRBJ1-1; 7 bases line up with TRBD1. The V gene end was trimmed by 3 bases and the J gene end by 1 base; junction bases not matched to a gene: 5. Germline V gene sequence: CDR1 SQVTM, CDR2 ANQGSEA. The CDR3 covers 14 residues. As DNA, the CDR3 is TGCAGCGTTGACGGGACAGCGTCGAACACTGAAGCTTTCTTT. Translating gives CSVDGTASNTEAFF.

The rearrangement links TRBV6-5 to TRBJ1-6; TRBD1 aligns across 7 bases. Per the germline V gene, CDR1 is MNHEY and CDR2 is SVGAGI. V shed 10 bases, J shed 10 bases, and the junction held 10 bases outside the gene matches. There are 13 residues in the CDR3. CDR3 amino acids: CATNRGLESPLHF. The CDR3 DNA is TGTGCCACCAACAGGGGTCTGGAGTCACCCCTCCACTTT.

The chain recombines TRBV6-2 or TRBV6-3 with TRBJ1-2; a weak D match, TRBD1 (5 bases). V was clipped by 6 bases and J by 4 bases, with 15 bases between them. The CDR3 is made up of 14 amino acids. Germline CDR1 is MNHEY and CDR2 is SVGEGT. CDR3 in amino acids: CASSPRGVAYGYTF. In DNA, the CDR3 is TGTGCCAGCAGCCCCCGGGGGGTCGCCTATGGCTACACCTTC.

The rearrangement links TRBV4-3 to TRBJ2-1; 7 bases align to TRBD2. CDR3 length: 14 amino acids. Trimming at V came to 4 bases and at J to 4 bases, leaving 4 bases not matched to a gene. Germline V lookup: CDR1 LGHNA, CDR2 YSLEER. The CDR3 loop reads CASSRDYLYNEQFF. CDR3 bases: TGCGCCAGCAGCCGGGACTATCTGTACAATGAGCAGTTCTTC.